A selection of T cell receptor beta chains follows, all from one sample in a study of blood T cells in healthy people across ages. TCRdb itself ran the 5' RACE reads through MiXCR, one entry per CDR3 protein. The profile shows 900,000 to 950,000 distinct CDR3 sequences, 25% to 35% of them singletons. These data were also reused for a study on T cells of mothers and their children.

Sequencing used blood. These receptors all come from a woman in her thirties or forties in good health. The CDR3 runs from the conserved cysteine through the conserved F or W. The order of the fields is clone size, D gene, J gene, V gene, CDR3 DNA, CDR3 protein. The D gene is left open where the match is weak. Not every row has a clone size; where given, it reads once, few, many or a size class.

size: few; D: TRBD2; J: TRBJ2-7; V: TRBV7-8; DNA: TGTGCCAGCAGCCCTCCGGGACTAGTCTACGAGCAGTACTTC; CDR3: CASSPPGLVYEQYF
size: -; D: TRBD1; J: TRBJ2-4; V: TRBV20-1; DNA: TGCAGTGCTCAGGGGGAGACGACTGGCAAAAACATTCAGTACTTC; CDR3: CSAQGETTGKNIQYF
size: -; D: TRBD1; J: TRBJ2-1; V: TRBV12-3/TRBV12-4; DNA: TGTGCCAGCAGCGGAACAGGGGCGGCGATTAATGAGCAGTTCTTC; CDR3: CASSGTGAAINEQFF
size: -; D: -; J: TRBJ2-1; V: TRBV30; DNA: TGTGCCTGGAGTCTTATTTACAATGAGCAGTTCTTC; CDR3: CAWSLIYNEQFF
size: -; D: -; J: TRBJ2-7; V: TRBV20-1; DNA: TGCAGTGCTAGAGATCGCGGACAAACTCCCTACGAGCAGTACTTC; CDR3: CSARDRGQTPYEQYF
size: -; D: TRBD2; J: TRBJ2-7; V: TRBV20-1; DNA: TGCAGTGCTCCCAGCCGGCTAGCGGGGGGGCACTACGAGCAGTACTTC; CDR3: CSAPSRLAGGHYEQYF
size: many; D: -; J: TRBJ2-1; V: TRBV7-3; DNA: TGTGCCAGCAGCTTATACGGGGAGTACAATGAGCAGTTCTTC; CDR3: CASSLYGEYNEQFF
size: few; D: -; J: TRBJ2-1; V: TRBV29-1; DNA: TGCAGCGTTGAAGAACGAGGTTATGGGGAGCAGTTCTTC; CDR3: CSVEERGYGEQFF
size: many; D: -; J: TRBJ1-1; V: TRBV7-3; DNA: TGTGCCAGCAGCCCTTTATCGGGGGCTGAAGCTTTCTTT; CDR3: CASSPLSGAEAFF
size: -; D: -; J: TRBJ1-5; V: TRBV20-1; DNA: TGCAGTGCTATGCCACCCTATAGCAATCAGCCCCAGCATTTT; CDR3: CSAMPPYSNQPQHF
size: few; D: -; J: TRBJ2-1; V: TRBV5-1; DNA: TGCGCCAACAGCTTGGATCTACGGGGTCGGGCCTACAATGAGCAGTTCTTC; CDR3: CANSLDLRGRAYNEQFF
size: -; D: -; J: TRBJ1-2; V: TRBV4-1; DNA: TGCGCCAGCGGCCAAGGGGGACCCGGAGATGACTATGGCTACACCTTC; CDR3: CASGQGGPGDDYGYTF
size: -; D: -; J: TRBJ2-1; V: TRBV28; DNA: TGTGCCAGCGGGGGGGGGGACAGCTCCTACAATGAGCAGTTCTTC; CDR3: CASGGGDSSYNEQFF
size: -; D: -; J: TRBJ1-3; V: TRBV6-6; DNA: TGTGCCAGCAGGACAACCTCGACAGTACGCTCTGGAAACACCATATATTTT; CDR3: CASRTTSTVRSGNTIYF
size: many; D: TRBD1; J: TRBJ1-2; V: TRBV12-3/TRBV12-4; DNA: TGTGCCAGCAGTTTAGGCGACAGGGGGCTGGGTGGCTACACCTTC; CDR3: CASSLGDRGLGGYTF
size: -; D: -; J: TRBJ1-1; V: TRBV20-1; DNA: TGCAGTGCTAGGACCCTTCCCAGGAACACTGAAGCTTTCTTT; CDR3: CSARTLPRNTEAFF
size: many; D: TRBD1; J: TRBJ1-6; V: TRBV4-3; DNA: TGCGCCAGCAGCCAAGAAGGGACAGAGAATTCACCCCTCCACTTT; CDR3: CASSQEGTENSPLHF
size: few; D: -; J: TRBJ1-2; V: TRBV7-2; DNA: TGTGCCAGCAGACAGGGTTTGAACTATGGCTACACCTTC; CDR3: CASRQGLNYGYTF
size: -; D: -; J: TRBJ1-3; V: TRBV12-3/TRBV12-4; DNA: TGTGCCAGCGGGGACACGACCAAACCAACCTCTGGAAACACCATATATTTT; CDR3: CASGDTTKPTSGNTIYF
size: -; D: TRBD1; J: TRBJ2-1; V: TRBV7-2; DNA: TGTGCCAGCAGTTCGAGGGACAGGGGAGGTCAGAATGAGCAGTTCTTC; CDR3: CASSSRDRGGQNEQFF
size: -; D: -; J: TRBJ1-1; V: TRBV18; DNA: TGTGCCAGCTCACCGGTTTCACAATTTAACACTGAAGCTTTCTTT; CDR3: CASSPVSQFNTEAFF
size: few; D: TRBD1; J: TRBJ1-1; V: TRBV20-1; DNA: TGCAGTGCCCCGGACAGGACCAAGAACACTGAAGCTTTCTTT; CDR3: CSAPDRTKNTEAFF
size: few; D: TRBD2; J: TRBJ2-7; V: TRBV6-1; DNA: TGTGCCAGCAGTGAAGGGTTAGCGGGGGGTTTCTCCTACGAGCAGTACTTC; CDR3: CASSEGLAGGFSYEQYF
size: -; D: -; J: TRBJ2-4; V: TRBV20-1; DNA: TGCAGTGCTAGTGACAGTAAAAACATTCAGTACTTC; CDR3: CSASDSKNIQYF
size: -; D: -; J: TRBJ1-3; V: TRBV7-9; DNA: TGTGCCAGCAGCTTCCGGGACCCTGGCTCTGGAAACACCATATATTTT; CDR3: CASSFRDPGSGNTIYF
size: many; D: -; J: TRBJ2-7; V: TRBV9; DNA: TGTGCCAGCAGCGGGGGGGTCAGCGACACCTACGAGCAGTACTTC; CDR3: CASSGGVSDTYEQYF
size: -; D: TRBD1; J: TRBJ2-1; V: TRBV5-1; DNA: TGCGCCAGCAGAGCCCAGGGACAGGAAGACTACAATGAGCAGTTCTTC; CDR3: CASRAQGQEDYNEQFF
size: few; D: TRBD1; J: TRBJ1-2; V: TRBV4-3; DNA: TGCGCCAGCAGTCAATTCATCAAGGGACAGTCGGACTATGGCTACACCTTC; CDR3: CASSQFIKGQSDYGYTF
size: many; D: TRBD2; J: TRBJ2-7; V: TRBV20-1; DNA: TGCAGTGCCTACGGACTAGCGGGGTCTACCTACGAGCAGTACTTC; CDR3: CSAYGLAGSTYEQYF
size: few; D: -; J: TRBJ2-3; V: TRBV29-1; DNA: TGCAGCGTTCCTGGACTGCCAGATACGCAGTATTTT; CDR3: CSVPGLPDTQYF
size: few; D: TRBD1; J: TRBJ2-3; V: TRBV7-9; DNA: TGTGCCAGCAGCCCCCAGCAGGGGGAAAACACAGATACGCAGTATTTT; CDR3: CASSPQQGENTDTQYF
size: many; D: -; J: TRBJ2-1; V: TRBV5-1; DNA: TGCGCCAGCAGCTGGGCCCTAGCTGGTGGAAATGAGCAGTTCTTC; CDR3: CASSWALAGGNEQFF
size: few; D: TRBD1; J: TRBJ1-5; V: TRBV20-1; DNA: TGCAGTGCTAGAGAACAGGGGAATCAGCCCCAGCATTTT; CDR3: CSAREQGNQPQHF
size: -; D: -; J: TRBJ2-7; V: TRBV20-1; DNA: TGCAGTGCTAGTCTGCCCTCCTACGAGCAGTACTTC; CDR3: CSASLPSYEQYF
size: -; D: -; J: TRBJ2-3; V: TRBV7-9; DNA: TGTGTCAGCAGCTTAGCGCGTCAGACCACAGATACGCAGTATTTT; CDR3: CVSSLARQTTDTQYF
size: -; D: -; J: TRBJ2-7; V: TRBV5-1; DNA: TGCGCCAGCAGACCCGGGACGGACTCCTACGAGCAGTACTTC; CDR3: CASRPGTDSYEQYF
size: -; D: -; J: TRBJ2-7; V: TRBV7-2; DNA: TGTGCCAGCAGCTTAGCCGGGACACCAGGGCAGTACTTC; CDR3: CASSLAGTPGQYF
size: -; D: TRBD1; J: TRBJ1-1; V: TRBV20-1; DNA: TGCAGTGCGCCCCGGCAGGGGGTCACTGAAGCTTTCTTT; CDR3: CSAPRQGVTEAFF
size: -; D: -; J: TRBJ1-1; V: TRBV7-3; DNA: TGTGCCAGCAGGTCTGACAGAGCTACTGAAGCTTTCTTT; CDR3: CASRSDRATEAFF
size: -; D: -; J: TRBJ1-4; V: TRBV2; DNA: TGTGCCAGCAGTGAAACAGAGGAACTGTTTTTT; CDR3: CASSETEELFF
size: -; D: -; J: TRBJ2-5; V: TRBV2; DNA: TGTGCCAGCAGACCTATTAGGGCAGTCTACGAGCGGTACTTC; CDR3: CASRPIRAVYERYF
size: -; D: -; J: TRBJ1-5; V: TRBV2; DNA: TGTGCCAGCAGTGCCAGCGACCATCAGCCCCAGCATTTT; CDR3: CASSASDHQPQHF
size: few; D: -; J: TRBJ2-1; V: TRBV28; DNA: TGTGCCAGCAGTTTATGGGGGGACAATGAGAAGTTCTTC; CDR3: CASSLWGDNEKFF
size: -; D: -; J: TRBJ1-2; V: TRBV20-1; DNA: TGCAGTGCTAGAGGACGGGGATTCAACTATGGCTACACCTTC; CDR3: CSARGRGFNYGYTF
size: -; D: TRBD2; J: TRBJ2-3; V: TRBV10-3; DNA: TGTGCCATCGGCGGCTCCCGGCCGATAGCGGGGGGGCGGGATACGCAGTATTTT; CDR3: CAIGGSRPIAGGRDTQYF
size: -; D: TRBD1; J: TRBJ2-7; V: TRBV28; DNA: TGTGCCAGCAGCAAGACAGGGGGTAGGGAGCAGTACTTC; CDR3: CASSKTGGREQYF
size: -; D: TRBD1; J: TRBJ1-2; V: TRBV5-1; DNA: TGCGCCAGCAGCTTCGGACAGGGTTTTAGATATGGCTACACCTTC; CDR3: CASSFGQGFRYGYTF
size: few; D: -; J: TRBJ1-1; V: TRBV9; DNA: TGTGCCAGCAGCGTAGACGCTTCAGGAGGAACTGAAGCTTTCTTT; CDR3: CASSVDASGGTEAFF
size: -; D: -; J: TRBJ1-2; V: TRBV4-3; DNA: TGCGCCAGCAGCCAAAAAAGACGGGAGCTCCGAGGCTACACCTTC; CDR3: CASSQKRRELRGYTF
size: -; D: -; J: TRBJ2-7; V: TRBV10-3; DNA: TGTGCCATCATGTTTGCGACAGGCTCCTACGAGCAGTACTTC; CDR3: CAIMFATGSYEQYF
size: few; D: TRBD2; J: TRBJ2-1; V: TRBV11-2; DNA: TGTGCCAGCAGCTTAGGGGCTAGCGGGATTACCAATGAGCAGTTCTTC; CDR3: CASSLGASGITNEQFF
size: -; D: TRBD1; J: TRBJ2-6; V: TRBV7-9; DNA: TGTGCCAGCAGCTTGGGACAGGGGGAATTTGGGGCCAACGTCCTGACTTTC; CDR3: CASSLGQGEFGANVLTF
size: many; D: -; J: TRBJ1-2; V: TRBV20-1; DNA: TGCAGTGCCCCTCTAGACAGTCCCGCACCCTATGGCTACACCTTC; CDR3: CSAPLDSPAPYGYTF
size: -; D: TRBD1; J: TRBJ1-2; V: TRBV5-1; DNA: TGCGCCAGCAGCCCTCTACGACAGGGGGCAATTGGCTACACCTTC; CDR3: CASSPLRQGAIGYTF
size: few; D: -; J: TRBJ2-7; V: TRBV7-9; DNA: TGTGCCAGCAGCACCCTTATTGAGCAGTACTTC; CDR3: CASSTLIEQYF